The 26 T cell receptor beta chains given below trace back to one sample, sequenced in a study of cytomegalovirus exposure and HLA in healthy donors. The PCR made use of 60 Vbeta and 13 Jbeta primers. TCRdb keeps only in-frame clones here, not all; method: immunoSEQ multiplex PCR. There are over 200,000 clones in the sample; more than 75% occur only once, and roughly 1.3% lies in the top ten. Material: PBMCs. These TCRs come from a human donor in good health.

The rearrangement joins TRBV2 to TRBJ1-1; TRBD1 is a possible D gene (6 bases). Germline lookup yields CDR1 SNHLY and CDR2 FYNNEI. Trimming took 4 bases from V and 4 from J, leaving 16 bases between them. The CDR3 length is 15 residues. CDR3 residues: CASSGSFTGTTEAFF. The CDR3 DNA is TGTGCCAGCAGTGGATCATTTACAGGGACCACTGAAGCTTTCTTT.

There are a few counts of this clone. This sequence joins TRBV27 and TRBJ2-1, with a possible D match to TRBD1 (5 bases). Trimming removed 6 bases at V and 5 bases at J, with 17 bases between. Germline V gene sequence: CDR1 MNHEY, CDR2 SMNVEV (reference sequence). CDR3 length equals 15 residues. The CDR3 DNA is TGTGCCAGCAGGCTGGGGCCCCAGCGCCACAATGAGCAGTTCTTC. Translating it yields CASRLGPQRHNEQFF.

DNA for the CDR3: TGCGCCAGCAGTGAGGGAGGGCCCGCAGATACGCAGTATTTT. Protein product: CASSEGGPADTQYF. V is TRBV10-1 and J is TRBJ2-3; possibly TRBD2 for D (6 bases). The CDR3 length is 14 residues. Trimming shortened V by 2 bases and J by 4 bases, and 10 bases separated the two germline ends. In germline, CDR1 is WNHNN, CDR2 SYGVQD (reference sequence).

The V call is TRBV29-1, the J call TRBJ2-1, with 9 bases lining up with TRBD1. Germline lookup yields CDR1 SQVTM and CDR2 ANQGSEA. The CDR3 loop spans 15 amino acids. V shed 7 bases, J shed 6 bases, and the junction held 13 bases outside the gene matches. The CDR3 nucleotides are TGCAGCGCCCCGGGGCCGGGACAGGGTGGCAATGAGCAGTTCTTC. This translates into CSAPGPGQGGNEQFF.

The CDR3 bases are TGTGCCAGCAGTTTATCCTTCGTGAGGGGGGGACTAAGGGAAGAGACCCAGTACTTC. It is translated as CASSLSFVRGGLREETQYF. The rearrangement uses TRBV28 and TRBJ2-5; D perhaps matches TRBD2 (7 bases). The CDR3 runs 19 residues. Trimming took off 1 base at V and 3 bases at J, with 24 bases between the two ends. Germline CDR1 and CDR2: MDHEN and SYDVKM. Full variable domain (missing parts from reference TRBV28 and TRBJ2-5): DVKVTQSSRYLVKRTGEKVFLECVQDMDHENMFWYRQDPGLGLRLIYFSYDVKMKEKGDIPEGYSVSREKKERFSLILESASTNQTSMYLCASSLSFVRGGLREETQYFGPGTRLLVL.

V gene TRBV6-6 combines with J gene TRBJ2-7; the D is unclear. The CDR3 contains 14 residues. The germline V and J ends were trimmed by 6 bases and 3 bases, with 15 bases remaining between them. CDR1 is MNHNY, CDR2 SVGAGI, per germline (reference sequence). The CDR3 here is CASSPSPQYYEQYF. CDR3 DNA: TGTGCCAGCAGCCCTAGTCCCCAATACTACGAGCAGTACTTC.

The rearrangement links TRBV6-6 to TRBJ2-4, with a tentative D call TRBD1 (6 bases). There are 16 residues in the CDR3. Germline CDR1 is MNHNY and CDR2 is SVGAGI (reference sequence). Trimming left V 5 bases short and J 0 bases short, with 14 bases between. The CDR3 DNA reads as TGTGCCAGCAGTAGCGACAGGTTCCTAGCCAAAAACATTCAGTACTTC. This gives the protein CASSSDRFLAKNIQYF.

The rearrangement uses TRBV5-1 and TRBJ2-7; D unresolved. This CDR3 has 13 residues. Germline CDR1 reads SGHRS; CDR2 reads YFSETQ. The V gene lost 4 bases and the J gene lost 2 bases, with 10 bases spanning the gap. CDR3 bases: TGCGCCAGCAGCCATACAGTTACCTACGAGCAGTACTTC. Translating it yields CASSHTVTYEQYF.

The chain links TRBV7-3 to TRBJ2-7, with D perhaps matching TRBD2 (7 bases). In germline, CDR1 is SGHTA, CDR2 FQGTGA. CDR3 length: 16 amino acids. Trimming removed 0 bases from V and 3 bases from J, with 15 bases in between. CDR3 in DNA: TGTGCCAGCAGCTTAACGGGAGGGGGGGGCAGCTACGAGCAGTACTTC. This encodes CASSLTGGGGSYEQYF.

The V and J genes are TRBV18 and TRBJ1-1, with 7 bases aligning to TRBD1. Germline V gene lookup returns CDR1 KGHSH and CDR2 LQKENI. V shed 3 bases and J 1 base; nucleotides not matched to a gene: 5. The CDR3 spans 15 residues. CDR3 DNA: TGTGCCAGCTCACCCCAGGGGGGTGAGAACACTGAAGCTTTCTTT. The encoded protein is CASSPQGGENTEAFF. The variable domain in full, with the rest retrieved from reference TRBV18 and TRBJ1-1, is NAGVMQNPRHLVRRRGQEARLRCSPMKGHSHVYWYRQLPEEGLKFMVYLQKENIIDESGMPKERFSAEFPKEGPSILRIQQVVRGDSAAYFCASSPQGGENTEAFFGQGTRLTVV.

The J gene is TRBJ2-5, the V gene TRBV4-2; D unresolved. CDR1 LGHNA and CDR2 YNFKEQ come from the germline V gene. The CDR3 has 14 amino acids. V lost 2 bases, J lost 1 base, and 8 bases lay in between. The CDR3 DNA sequence: TGTGCCAGCAGCCAACGGGTCAGCCAAGAGACCCAGTACTTC. Translated, it gives CASSQRVSQETQYF.

This chain joins TRBV7-2 and TRBJ2-7; 7 bases agree with TRBD1. This CDR3 is built from 13 residues. V was clipped by 1 base and J by 4 bases; unmatched bases: 1. In germline, CDR1 is SGHTA, CDR2 FQGNSA. The CDR3 spells CASSLVRGYEQYF. The CDR3 nucleotides are TGTGCCAGCAGCTTAGTCAGGGGGTACGAGCAGTACTTC. Together with reference TRBV7-2 and TRBJ2-7, the CDR3 gives the full variable domain: GAGVSQSPSNKVTEKGKDVELRCDPISGHTALYWYRQSLGQGLEFLIYFQGNSAPDKSGLPSDRFSAERTGGSVSTLTIQRTQQEDSAVYLCASSLVRGYEQYFGPGTRLTVT.

This clone was detected once. The J gene is TRBJ2-4, the V gene TRBV7-9; 8 nucleotides match TRBD2. CDR1 is SEHNR and CDR2 is FQNEAQ in the germline V gene (reference sequence). CDR3 length equals 19 residues. With 1 base clipped from V and 0 bases from J, the junction kept 11 bases outside the gene matches. The CDR3 bases are TGTGCCAGCAGCTTAGTAGCGGGGTGGGGTTTGGAAGCCAAAAACATTCAGTACTTC. Translated, it gives CASSLVAGWGLEAKNIQYF.

This clone was seen only a few times. The CDR3 DNA is TGCGCCAGCAGCTTGGATAGTCTAGCGGGAGGAACCGGGGAGCTGTTTTTT. It is translated as CASSLDSLAGGTGELFF. This rearrangement joins TRBV5-1 to TRBJ2-2, with 11 bases aligning to TRBD2. This CDR3 region has 17 residues. Germline CDR1 SGHRS, CDR2 YFSETQ. V lost 0 bases and J lost 5; bases outside the gene matches: 6.

The chain employs TRBV27 and TRBJ2-7; D may be TRBD2 (6 bases). Looked up from germline, CDR1 is MNHEY and CDR2 is SMNVEV (reference sequence). This CDR3 spans 14 amino acids. V gave up 3 bases and J gave up 3 bases, with 12 bases separating them. CDR3 protein: CASSFSGTIYEQYF. CDR3 nucleotides: TGTGCCAGCAGTTTTAGCGGAACCATCTACGAGCAGTACTTC.

This clone was seen a single time. In DNA, the CDR3 is TGTGCCAGCAGTTTATTGCGGGAGATGGCCTACGAGCAGTACTTC. The encoded protein is CASSLLREMAYEQYF. The chain uses TRBV27 and TRBJ2-7; 7 bases fit TRBD2. CDR1 is MNHEY, CDR2 SMNVEV, per germline (reference sequence). CDR3 length: 15 residues. The ends lost 1 base at V and 2 bases at J; junction bases unmatched: 5.

The V call is TRBV7-2, the J call TRBJ2-5; D perhaps matches TRBD1 (5 bases). V was cut by 2 bases and J by 0 bases, with 10 bases left in between. The CDR3 spans 15 residues. Per germline, CDR1 SGHTA and CDR2 FQGNSA. The CDR3 sequence: CASSLRGNYQETQYF. The DNA of the CDR3 is TGTGCCAGCAGCTTAAGGGGCAATTACCAAGAGACCCAGTACTTC.

This clone was seen only a few times. The CDR3 region is CASSFGSGSYNEQFF. CDR3 nucleotide sequence: TGTGCCAGCAGCTTCGGTAGCGGCTCCTACAATGAGCAGTTCTTC. This chain links TRBV5-6 with TRBJ2-1; perhaps TRBD2 as D (6 bases). This CDR3 spans 15 amino acids. Per the germline V gene, CDR1 is SGHDT and CDR2 is YYEEEE. V was pared by 2 bases and J by 0 bases, with 9 bases between.

V is TRBV29-1 and J is TRBJ1-1; 11 positions agree with TRBD1. Germline V gives CDR1 SQVTM, CDR2 ANQGSEA. The CDR3 sequence is 15 residues long. V lost 7 bases to trimming and J lost 3 bases; unmatched junction nucleotides: 10. The CDR3 protein is CSARDRGSAYTEAFF. The CDR3, as DNA: TGCAGCGCAAGGGACAGGGGGTCGGCGTACACTGAAGCTTTCTTT.

The CDR3 DNA sequence: TGTGCCAGCAGTTTACGTCCCGGGACAGCTTATAGCAATCAGCCCCAGCATTTT. Its protein product is CASSLRPGTAYSNQPQHF. V is TRBV27 and J is TRBJ1-5; 7 bases are a match to TRBD1. With 2 bases clipped from V and 0 bases from J, the junction kept 10 bases outside the gene matches. This CDR3 spans 18 amino acids. Per the germline V gene, CDR1 is MNHEY and CDR2 is SMNVEV (reference sequence).

This chain joins TRBV4-1 and TRBJ2-7; possible D gene TRBD2, 6 bases. Looked up from germline, CDR1 is MGHRA and CDR2 is YSYEKL. The CDR3 totals 14 residues. V lost 0 bases and J 3 bases, leaving 9 bases between the germline ends. As DNA, the CDR3 is TGCGCCAGCAGCCAAGATCCGGGACTCTACGAGCAGTACTTC. The encoded protein is CASSQDPGLYEQYF.

The chain uses TRBV7-2 and TRBJ2-7; 8 bases line up with TRBD1. Losses at the gene ends were 1 base for V and 3 bases for J; bases not matched to a gene: 8. CDR1 and CDR2 from the germline V gene are SGHTA and FQGNSA. The CDR3 is 16 residues long. The CDR3 loop reads CASSLGSGQGGYEQYF. CDR3 coding DNA: TGTGCCAGCAGCTTAGGCTCCGGACAGGGCGGCTACGAGCAGTACTTC.

The gene calls are TRBV30 and TRBJ1-2; the match to TRBD1 covers 11 bases. Germline V gene data show CDR1 as GTSNPN and CDR2 as SVGIG (reference sequence). The V and J ends lost 2 bases and 8 bases, in that order; junction bases with no gene match: 7. This CDR3 contains 14 residues. The CDR3 region is CAWSFRDRGGGYTF. The CDR3 DNA is TGTGCCTGGAGTTTCCGGGACAGGGGGGGCGGCTACACCTTC.

The chain carries TRBV15 and TRBJ2-1; 8 bases align to TRBD2. The CDR3 is 15 amino acids. Germline-derived CDR1 and CDR2 are LNHNV and YYDKDF (reference sequence). The junction had 5 bases not matched to a gene; V was cut back by 7 bases and J by 0 bases. The CDR3 reads CATTSTSGSYNEQFF. The CDR3 DNA reads TGTGCCACCACCAGTACTAGCGGCTCCTACAATGAGCAGTTCTTC.

This rearrangement joins TRBV5-1 to TRBJ2-1; tentative D call: TRBD1 (5 bases). Germline V gene sequence: CDR1 SGHRS, CDR2 YFSETQ. The CDR3 is 13 residues long. Deletions cut 0 bases from V and 4 bases from J, with 5 bases between. DNA for the CDR3: TGCGCCAGCAGCTTGGGACAGTACAATGAGCAGTTCTTC. Translating it yields CASSLGQYNEQFF.

The J gene is TRBJ2-7, the V gene TRBV6-6; weak D call: TRBD1 (6 bases). The CDR3 covers 15 residues. V was pared by 2 bases and J by 0 bases, with 11 bases between. Germline assignment: CDR1 MNHNY and CDR2 SVGAGI (reference sequence). CDR3 sequence (DNA): TGTGCCAGCAGTTACCCTGCAGGGGTCTCCTACGAGCAGTACTTC. Its protein product is CASSYPAGVSYEQYF.